This section outlines one T cell receptor (beta chain) sequence together with its context. The antigen remains undetermined. Amplification used 60 Vbeta primers and 13 Jbeta primers. TCRdb's copy holds only in-frame clones and misses some; the assay was immunoSEQ multiplex PCR. In the table there are over 100,000 clones, 81% of which are singletons. V was pared by 4 bases and J by 5 bases, with 9 bases of the junction left unmatched. This CDR3 spans 14 amino acids. The germline gives CDR1 SQVTM, CDR2 ANQGSEA. These data belong to a study of cytomegalovirus exposure and HLA in healthy donors. Across the study: Findings of an earlier analysis included 117 million unique TCR beta sequences from some 180 million T cells. In an early release, HLA-typed donors contributed some 80 million unique TCR sequences. Findings and limits, study-wide: Some V segments, TRBV6-2 and TRBV6-3 among them, were indistinguishable and were therefore excluded. Per published accounts, TCR beta sequences correctly predicted the HLA-A and HLA-B alleles of most subjects.

Material: PBMCs. The V and J genes are TRBV29-1 and TRBJ2-5; 8 positions match TRBD1. This TCR came from a woman aged 25 to 39 in good health and CMV-seronegative. The CDR3 DNA is TGCAGCGTTGGGTCAGGGGGCGCCGGGGAGACCCAGTACTTC. This translates into CSVGSGGAGETQYF.